The 6 T cell receptor beta chains below come from one sample, sequenced in a study of control samples from healthy donors and cancer patients. Profiling relied on immunoSEQ multiplex PCR, and the TCRdb table lists in-frame clones only, not all of them. The sample carries about 77,000 clones, around 94% recorded once. The sequencing sample was made of blood. All receptors derive from a woman aged 60 to 75 in good health.

The V and J genes are TRBV11-3 and TRBJ1-1, with D hard to call. The CDR3 covers 14 residues. Trimming stripped 1 base from V and 2 bases from J, with 8 bases between. Germline V gene lookup returns CDR1 SGHNT and CDR2 YENEEA. CDR3 amino acids: CASSLGYDNTEAFF. CDR3 DNA sequence: TGTGCCAGCAGCTTAGGTTACGACAACACTGAAGCTTTCTTT. The full variable domain, completed using reference TRBV11-3 and TRBJ1-1, is EAGVVQSPRYKIIEKKQPVAFWCNPISGHNTLYWYLQNLGQGPELLIRYENEEAVDDSQLPKDRFSAERLKGVDSTLKIQPAELGDSAVYLCASSLGYDNTEAFFGQGTRLTVV.

This chain connects TRBV6-1 to TRBJ1-2, with 11 positions matching TRBD1. This CDR3 has 16 amino acids. The V and J ends lost 3 bases and 4 bases, in that order; junction bases with no gene match: 7. Germline V gene lookup returns CDR1 MNHNS and CDR2 SASEGT. The CDR3 is CASSELGTGGTYGYTF. The CDR3 DNA is TGTGCCAGCAGTGAGCTAGGGACAGGGGGGACCTATGGCTACACCTTC.

The chain couples TRBV3-1 (or the pseudogene TRBV3-2) to TRBJ2-1; TRBD2 matches 7 bases. The CDR3 is 16 residues long. Germline CDR1 LGHDT, CDR2 YNNKEL (reference sequence). V shed 0 bases and J 4 bases; nucleotides not matched to a gene: 6. CDR3 in amino acids: CASSQDVTSEYNEQFF. As DNA, the CDR3 is TGTGCCAGCAGCCAAGATGTTACTAGCGAATACAATGAGCAGTTCTTC.

The gene calls are TRBV18 and TRBJ2-1; D is possibly TRBD2 (5 bases). Trimming removed 4 bases from V and 1 base from J, with 11 bases in between. CDR1 is KGHSH and CDR2 is LQKENI in the germline V gene. This CDR3 spans 15 amino acids. The chain's CDR3 is CASSRPGISYNEQFF. CDR3 in DNA: TGTGCCAGCTCACGACCCGGGATATCCTACAATGAGCAGTTCTTC.

J is TRBJ2-7 and V is TRBV10-2; 8 bases are shared with TRBD1. The trim removed 3 bases at V and 5 bases at J, leaving 9 bases unmatched. Germline CDR1 WSHSY, CDR2 SAAADI. The length of the CDR3 is 15 residues. CDR3 coding DNA: TGCGCCAGCAGTGATCCGGGACAGGCAAACCACGAGCAGTACTTC. Encoded protein: CASSDPGQANHEQYF.

The gene calls are TRBV7-2 and TRBJ2-3, with TRBD2 matching 7 bases. Germline CDR1 and CDR2: SGHTA and FQGNSA. With V trimmed by 0 bases and J by 4 bases, 4 bases remained unmatched. The CDR3 has 15 amino acids. CDR3 coding DNA: TGTGCCAGCAGCTTAGCCGTGACTAGCCCAGATACGCAGTATTTT. Translation: CASSLAVTSPDTQYF.